This T cell receptor (beta chain) was obtained from a study of T cell changes during pregnancy in multiple sclerosis. Sequencing was performed with immunoSEQ multiplex PCR; in TCRdb, only in-frame clones are kept and a portion is missing. The data show roughly 34,000 clones, more than 90% seen once. The J segment lost 6 bases and the V segment lost 0 bases, leaving 6 bases of the junction unmatched. The CDR3 runs 15 residues. The germline CDR1 and CDR2 sequences are SNHLY and FYNNEI. This sample comprised CD4+ T cells from peripheral blood mononuclear cells, obtained in the second trimester of pregnancy. This clonotype originated in a female donor in good health, enrolled as a control in a pregnancy study. The J gene is TRBJ2-7, the V gene TRBV2, with 9 bases matching TRBD2. The CDR3, as DNA: TGTGCCAGCAGTGAAGCTCTAGCGGGATACGGCGAGCAGTACTTC. Its protein product is CASSEALAGYGEQYF.